In its sample, the clone carrying this TCR beta chain was seen once. This sample was included in a study of OX40 agonist ivuxolimab in advanced cancers. About the study: An agonistic anti-OX40 (CD134) antibody, ivuxolimab, was used to treat the patients. Checkpoint inhibitors had been given previously to over 30% of patients.

Drawing of blood for sampling happened at baseline, at cycle 4 day 1, and at cycle 7 day 1. CDR1 and CDR2 from the germline V gene are SGDLS and YYNGEE. CDR3 length equals 16 residues. J lost 1 base, V lost 2 bases, and 4 bases had no gene match. The protocol was immunoSEQ multiplex PCR, while the TCRdb copy is restricted to in-frame clones and leaves out a portion. The table lists roughly 110,000 clones, less than 95% of them singletons, with about 0.48% in the top ten. The sample here was CD4+ or CD8+ T cells sorted from blood, taken in a trial of the OX40 agonist ivuxolimab. The chain employs TRBV9 and TRBJ2-1; 9 bases map to TRBD2. The TCR was taken from an adult with an advanced solid tumor such as melanoma, head and neck, liver or kidney cancer. The CDR3 coding sequence is TGTGCCAGCAGCGTGTCTAGCGGGGTTTCCTACAATGAGCAGTTCTTC. Encoded protein: CASSVSSGVSYNEQFF.